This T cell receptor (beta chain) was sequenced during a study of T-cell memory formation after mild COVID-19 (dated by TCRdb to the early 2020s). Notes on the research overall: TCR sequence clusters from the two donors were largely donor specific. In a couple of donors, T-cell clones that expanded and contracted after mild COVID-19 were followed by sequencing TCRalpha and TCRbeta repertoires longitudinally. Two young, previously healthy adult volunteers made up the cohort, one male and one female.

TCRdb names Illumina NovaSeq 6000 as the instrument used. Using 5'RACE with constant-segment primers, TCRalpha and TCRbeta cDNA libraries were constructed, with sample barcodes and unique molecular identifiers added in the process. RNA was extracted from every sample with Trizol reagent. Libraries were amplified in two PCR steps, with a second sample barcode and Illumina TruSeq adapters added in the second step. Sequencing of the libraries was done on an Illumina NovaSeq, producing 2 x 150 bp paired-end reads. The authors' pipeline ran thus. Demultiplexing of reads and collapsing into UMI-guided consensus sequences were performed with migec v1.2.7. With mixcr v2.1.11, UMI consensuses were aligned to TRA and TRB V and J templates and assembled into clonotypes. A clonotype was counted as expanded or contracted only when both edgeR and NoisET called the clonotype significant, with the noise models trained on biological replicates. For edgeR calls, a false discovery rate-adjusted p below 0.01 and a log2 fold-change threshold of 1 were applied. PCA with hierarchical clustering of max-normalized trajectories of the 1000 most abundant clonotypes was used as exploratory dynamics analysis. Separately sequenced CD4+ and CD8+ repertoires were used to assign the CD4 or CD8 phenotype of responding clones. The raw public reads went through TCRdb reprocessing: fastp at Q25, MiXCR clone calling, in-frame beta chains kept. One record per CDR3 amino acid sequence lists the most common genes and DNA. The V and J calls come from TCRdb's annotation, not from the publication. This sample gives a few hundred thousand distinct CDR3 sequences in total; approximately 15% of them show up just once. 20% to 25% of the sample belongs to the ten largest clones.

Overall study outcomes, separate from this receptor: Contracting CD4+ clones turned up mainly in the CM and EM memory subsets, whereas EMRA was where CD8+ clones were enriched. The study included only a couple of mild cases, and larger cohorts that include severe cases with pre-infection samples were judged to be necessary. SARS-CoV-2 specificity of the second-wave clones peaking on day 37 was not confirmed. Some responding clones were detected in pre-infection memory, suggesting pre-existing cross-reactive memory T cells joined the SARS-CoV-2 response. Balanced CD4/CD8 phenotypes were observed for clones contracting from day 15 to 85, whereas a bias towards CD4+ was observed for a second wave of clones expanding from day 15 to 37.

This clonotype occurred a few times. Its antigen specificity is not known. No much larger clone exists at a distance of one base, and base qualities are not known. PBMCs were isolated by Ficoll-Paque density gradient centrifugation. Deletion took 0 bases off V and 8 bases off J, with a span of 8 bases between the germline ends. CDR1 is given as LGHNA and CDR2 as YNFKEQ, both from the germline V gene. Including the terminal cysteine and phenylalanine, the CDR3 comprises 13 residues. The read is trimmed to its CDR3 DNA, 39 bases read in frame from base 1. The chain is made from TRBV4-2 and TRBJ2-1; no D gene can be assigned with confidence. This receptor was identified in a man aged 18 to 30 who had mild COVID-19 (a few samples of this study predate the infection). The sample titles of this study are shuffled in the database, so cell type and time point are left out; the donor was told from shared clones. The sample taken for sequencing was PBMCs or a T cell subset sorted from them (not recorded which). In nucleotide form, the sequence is TGTGCCAGCAGCCAAGAAGCGAGAGATGAGCAGTTCTTC. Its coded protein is CASSQEARDEQFF.